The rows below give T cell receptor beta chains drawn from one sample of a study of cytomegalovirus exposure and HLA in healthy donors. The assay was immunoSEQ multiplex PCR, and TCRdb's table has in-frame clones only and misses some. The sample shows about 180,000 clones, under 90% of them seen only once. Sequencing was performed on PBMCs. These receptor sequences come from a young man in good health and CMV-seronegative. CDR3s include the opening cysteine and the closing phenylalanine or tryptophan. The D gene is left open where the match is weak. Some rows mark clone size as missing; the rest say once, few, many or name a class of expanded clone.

CDR3: CASSLNLGGEQFF; DNA: TGTGCCAGCAGCTTAAATCTGGGCGGGGAGCAGTTCTTC; size: .; V: TRBV7-2; J: TRBJ2-1; D: .
CDR3: CASSYWGPPRNEQFF; DNA: TGTGCCAGCAGTTACTGGGGGCCCCCTCGGAATGAGCAGTTCTTC; size: .; V: TRBV6-6; J: TRBJ2-1; D: .
CDR3: CASSLGQPAYGYTF; DNA: TGTGCCAGCAGCTTGGGACAGCCTGCCTATGGCTACACCTTC; size: .; V: TRBV5-8; J: TRBJ1-2; D: .
CDR3: CASNDRAVQPQHF; DNA: TGTGCCAGTAACGACAGGGCTGTTCAGCCCCAGCATTTT; size: once; V: TRBV2; J: TRBJ1-5; D: TRBD1
CDR3: CASSLGSGSQFF; DNA: TGTGCCAGCAGTTTAGGATCGGGTAGTCAGTTCTTC; size: .; V: TRBV28; J: TRBJ2-1; D: .
CDR3: CASSPPGSYEQYF; DNA: TGTGCCAGCAGCCCCCCCGGCTCCTACGAGCAGTACTTC; size: .; V: TRBV7-9; J: TRBJ2-7; D: .
CDR3: CASSYTGIGYTF; DNA: TGTGCCAGCAGTTACACAGGGATTGGCTACACCTTC; size: .; V: TRBV6-6; J: TRBJ1-2; D: .
CDR3: CASTREAGGADTQYF; DNA: TGTGCCAGTACCAGGGAGGCCGGGGGTGCGGATACGCAGTATTTT; size: .; V: TRBV19; J: TRBJ2-3; D: .
CDR3: CASRIQGASEKLFF; DNA: TGTGCCAGCAGAATACAGGGGGCATCAGAAAAACTGTTTTTT; size: few; V: TRBV6-6; J: TRBJ1-4; D: TRBD1
CDR3: CASSVVGGGHYEQYF; DNA: TGTGCCAGCAGCGTAGTGGGTGGGGGACACTACGAGCAGTACTTC; size: .; V: TRBV9; J: TRBJ2-7; D: .
CDR3: CASIADFQETQYF; DNA: TGTGCCAGCATAGCGGACTTCCAAGAGACCCAGTACTTC; size: .; V: TRBV2; J: TRBJ2-5; D: .
CDR3: CASSPGSATTSTDTQYF; DNA: TGCGCCAGCAGCCCCGGGTCGGCTACCACTAGCACAGATACGCAGTATTTT; size: .; V: TRBV5-1; J: TRBJ2-3; D: .
CDR3: CASSQEPGQYEQYF; DNA: TGTGCCAGCAGCCAAGAACCGGGACAGTACGAGCAGTACTTC; size: .; V: TRBV4-2; J: TRBJ2-7; D: TRBD1
CDR3: CASSQTTTYEQYF; DNA: TGCGCCAGCAGCCAAACGACAACCTACGAGCAGTACTTC; size: .; V: TRBV4-1; J: TRBJ2-7; D: .
CDR3: CASSPTASYEQYF; DNA: TGTGCCAGCAGCCCGACAGCTTCCTACGAGCAGTACTTC; size: .; V: TRBV7-2; J: TRBJ2-7; D: .
CDR3: CASSYLGTAGSGNTIYF; DNA: TGCGCCAGCAGCTACTTAGGGACAGCGGGCTCTGGAAACACCATATATTTT; size: .; V: TRBV4-1; J: TRBJ1-3; D: TRBD1
CDR3: CASSLDRAFDGELFF; DNA: TGTGCCAGCAGCTTGGACAGGGCGTTCGACGGGGAGCTGTTTTTT; size: .; V: TRBV5-4; J: TRBJ2-2; D: .
CDR3: CASSQDSSGEQFF; DNA: TGTGCCAGCAGCCAAGACTCTAGCGGTGAGCAGTTCTTC; size: .; V: TRBV4-2; J: TRBJ2-1; D: TRBD2
CDR3: CASSVPGTDTQYF; DNA: TGTGCCAGCAGTGTCCCGGGTACAGATACGCAGTATTTT; size: .; V: TRBV28; J: TRBJ2-3; D: .
CDR3: CAWAPRDKNTEAFF; DNA: TGTGCCTGGGCCCCCCGCGATAAGAACACTGAAGCTTTCTTT; size: .; V: TRBV30; J: TRBJ1-1; D: .
CDR3: CASSLDRVVGQPQHF; DNA: TGTGCCAGCAGCTTGGACAGGGTGGTAGGACAGCCCCAGCATTTT; size: .; V: TRBV7-2; J: TRBJ1-5; D: TRBD1
CDR3: CASSQDGLHSSRHQPQHF; DNA: TGCGCCAGCAGCCAAGATGGACTCCACAGCTCCCGACATCAGCCCCAGCATTTT; size: once; V: TRBV4-1; J: TRBJ1-5; D: .
CDR3: CASSGQQGAWTGELFF; DNA: TGTGCCAGCAGTGGCCAACAGGGGGCATGGACCGGGGAGCTGTTTTTT; size: .; V: TRBV25-1; J: TRBJ2-2; D: TRBD1
CDR3: CATGDSGWFTDTQYF; DNA: TGTGCCACAGGGGATAGCGGGTGGTTCACAGATACGCAGTATTTT; size: once; V: TRBV19; J: TRBJ2-3; D: .
CDR3: CASSDLFPGTGGSSKYF; DNA: TGTGCCAGCAGTGATCTTTTCCCCGGGACAGGGGGCTCCAGCAAGTACTTC; size: .; V: TRBV2; J: TRBJ2-5; D: TRBD1
CDR3: CASSVYGTGNTGELFF; DNA: TGTGCCAGCAGTGTTTATGGGACAGGGAACACCGGGGAGCTGTTTTTT; size: .; V: TRBV2; J: TRBJ2-2; D: TRBD1
CDR3: CASSLVQTGVQDTQYF; DNA: TGTGCCAGCAGCTTAGTTCAGACGGGAGTTCAAGATACGCAGTATTTT; size: .; V: TRBV7-2; J: TRBJ2-3; D: .
CDR3: CASSEFGQGDYGYTF; DNA: TGTGCCAGCAGTGAATTTGGACAGGGCGACTATGGCTACACCTTC; size: .; V: TRBV25-1; J: TRBJ1-2; D: TRBD1
CDR3: CATNRGMNTEAFF; DNA: TGTGCCACCAACAGGGGGATGAACACTGAAGCTTTCTTT; size: .; V: TRBV19; J: TRBJ1-1; D: TRBD1
CDR3: CASTITGGNQPQHF; DNA: TGTGCCAGCACAATTACAGGAGGCAATCAGCCCCAGCATTTT; size: .; V: TRBV28; J: TRBJ1-5; D: .
CDR3: CATSRDLAGGVYEQYF; DNA: TGTGCCACCAGCAGAGATCTAGCGGGAGGTGTCTACGAGCAGTACTTC; size: .; V: TRBV15; J: TRBJ2-7; D: TRBD2
CDR3: CASSAVLTYEQYF; DNA: TGTGCCAGCTCTGCGGTCCTTACCTACGAGCAGTACTTC; size: .; V: TRBV7-9; J: TRBJ2-7; D: .
CDR3: CASSLWTGGTSYEQYF; DNA: TGCGCCAGCAGCTTGTGGACAGGGGGCACCTCCTACGAGCAGTACTTC; size: .; V: TRBV5-1; J: TRBJ2-7; D: TRBD1
CDR3: CASSHRVGEQYF; DNA: TGTGCCAGCAGCCACAGGGTCGGGGAGCAGTACTTC; size: .; V: TRBV7-9; J: TRBJ2-7; D: .
CDR3: CASSKSGIYEQYF; DNA: TGTGCCAGCAGCAAGAGCGGGATCTACGAGCAGTACTTC; size: once; V: TRBV28; J: TRBJ2-7; D: TRBD2
CDR3: CSVEAGQGASRVAQYF; DNA: TGCAGCGTTGAGGCGGGACAGGGGGCAAGCCGGGTAGCCCAGTACTTC; size: .; V: TRBV29-1; J: TRBJ2-5; D: TRBD1
CDR3: CASIRLAGLTYEQYF; DNA: TGTGCCAGCATCCGACTAGCGGGGTTAACCTACGAGCAGTACTTC; size: .; V: TRBV6-1; J: TRBJ2-7; D: TRBD2
CDR3: CASSYQRDSAYEQYF; DNA: TGTGCCAGCAGCTACCAACGGGACAGTGCCTACGAGCAGTACTTC; size: .; V: TRBV11-2; J: TRBJ2-7; D: TRBD1
CDR3: CASRGLRQGYTGELFF; DNA: TGTGCCAGCAGGGGGTTGCGACAGGGATACACCGGGGAGCTGTTTTTT; size: .; V: TRBV2; J: TRBJ2-2; D: TRBD1
CDR3: CASSPMGSEKLFF; DNA: TGTGCCAGCTCACCAATGGGGAGTGAAAAACTGTTTTTT; size: few; V: TRBV18; J: TRBJ1-4; D: .
CDR3: CASSPGLLPDTQYF; DNA: TGTGCCAGCAGCCCGGGACTTTTGCCAGATACGCAGTATTTT; size: .; V: TRBV4-2; J: TRBJ2-3; D: .
CDR3: CASSIHSRGAVELFF; DNA: TGTGCCAGTAGTATTCATAGCCGGGGGGCGGTGGAGCTGTTTTTT; size: few; V: TRBV19; J: TRBJ2-2; D: .
CDR3: CAISEQGAGGELFF; DNA: TGTGCCATCAGTGAACAGGGGGCGGGGGGGGAGCTGTTTTTT; size: .; V: TRBV10-3; J: TRBJ2-2; D: TRBD1
CDR3: CASSFVQGALNTEAFF; DNA: TGCGCCAGCAGCTTTGTGCAGGGGGCATTGAACACTGAAGCTTTCTTT; size: once; V: TRBV5-1; J: TRBJ1-1; D: TRBD1
CDR3: CASSGFTGLAGGDIQYF; DNA: TGCGCCAGCAGCGGGTTTACTGGACTAGCGGGAGGGGACATTCAGTACTTC; size: .; V: TRBV5-1; J: TRBJ2-4; D: TRBD2
CDR3: CASSDAGEGNEQFF; DNA: TGTGCCAGCAGTGATGCGGGAGAGGGGAATGAGCAGTTCTTC; size: .; V: TRBV9; J: TRBJ2-1; D: TRBD2
CDR3: CASSPTGGLEYF; DNA: TGTGCCAGCAGCCCCACGGGGGGACTGGAGTACTTC; size: .; V: TRBV2; J: TRBJ2-7; D: TRBD2
CDR3: CASSQGSGMNTEAFF; DNA: TGCGCCAGCAGCCAAGGGTCAGGGATGAACACTGAAGCTTTCTTT; size: .; V: TRBV4-1; J: TRBJ1-1; D: .
CDR3: CATRWPPYYEQYF; DNA: TGTGCCACTAGGTGGCCACCCTACTACGAGCAGTACTTC; size: .; V: TRBV6-5; J: TRBJ2-7; D: .
CDR3: CASSIWLAGDTGELFF; DNA: TGTGCCAGTAGTATCTGGCTAGCGGGGGACACCGGGGAGCTGTTTTTT; size: .; V: TRBV19; J: TRBJ2-2; D: TRBD2
CDR3: CASSPRTGSYEQYF; DNA: TGTGCCAGCAGCCCCCGGACAGGGTCCTACGAGCAGTACTTC; size: .; V: TRBV7-8; J: TRBJ2-7; D: TRBD1
CDR3: CASSAPPGTAPSYEQYF; DNA: TGCGCCAGCAGCGCACCCCCCGGGACAGCCCCATCCTACGAGCAGTACTTC; size: .; V: TRBV10-2; J: TRBJ2-7; D: TRBD1
CDR3: CASSRVTGTDTIYF; DNA: TGTGCCAGCAGCCGGGTGACAGGGACGGACACCATATATTTT; size: .; V: TRBV7-2; J: TRBJ1-3; D: TRBD1
CDR3: CASSLRTSGINEQYF; DNA: TGTGCCAGCAGCTTGAGAACTAGCGGGATCAACGAGCAGTACTTC; size: .; V: TRBV5-4; J: TRBJ2-7; D: TRBD2
CDR3: CASSESNQPQHF; DNA: TGTGCCAGCAGTGAGAGCAATCAGCCCCAGCATTTT; size: few; V: TRBV28; J: TRBJ1-5; D: .
CDR3: CASSSLGGFTKREHYEQYF; DNA: TGTGCCAGCAGCTCATTGGGAGGGTTCACTAAAAGGGAACACTACGAGCAGTACTTC; size: .; V: TRBV5-6; J: TRBJ2-7; D: TRBD2